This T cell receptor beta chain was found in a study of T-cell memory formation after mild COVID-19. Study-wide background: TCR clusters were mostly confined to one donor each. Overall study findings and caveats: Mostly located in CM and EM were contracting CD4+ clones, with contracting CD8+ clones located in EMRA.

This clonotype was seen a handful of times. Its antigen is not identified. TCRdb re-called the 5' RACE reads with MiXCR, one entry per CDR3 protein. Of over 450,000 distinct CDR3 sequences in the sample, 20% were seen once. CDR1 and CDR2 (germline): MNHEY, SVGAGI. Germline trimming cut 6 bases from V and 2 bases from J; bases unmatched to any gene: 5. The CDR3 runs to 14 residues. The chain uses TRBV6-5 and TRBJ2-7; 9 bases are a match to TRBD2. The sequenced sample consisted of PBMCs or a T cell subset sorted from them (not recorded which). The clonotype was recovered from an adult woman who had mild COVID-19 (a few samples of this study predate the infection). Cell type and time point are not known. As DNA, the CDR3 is TGTGCCAGCAGGCAGCGGGAGGTTGCCTACGAGCAGTACTTC. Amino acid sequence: CASRQREVAYEQYF.